The sequence of this T cell receptor beta chain was determined in a study of response to subunit inactivated influenza vaccine. Study-level points and caveats: Few new T cells, the authors suggested, are recruited by each seasonal influenza vaccination.

Each CDR3 protein is one row after TCRdb ran MiXCR on the RT-PCR reads. There are about 520,000 distinct CDR3 sequences in the sample; around 7.7% occur only once, and roughly 14% lies in the top ten. This clonotype occurred a few times. Its matching antigen is unknown. The V segment lost 6 bases and the J segment 3 bases; nucleotides outside the gene matches: 8. The CDR3 has 14 amino acids. Per the germline V gene, CDR1 is DFQATT and CDR2 is SNEGSKA (reference sequence). The sequence was obtained from a man aged 45-69 years who received an inactivated influenza vaccine. The rearrangement links TRBV20-1 to TRBJ2-5; 9 positions match TRBD2. Source: PBMCs from blood, taken less than 30 months after vaccination. This CDR3 reads CSATGLAGEETQYF. DNA for the CDR3: TGCAGTGCAACGGGACTAGCAGGGGAAGAGACCCAGTACTTC.